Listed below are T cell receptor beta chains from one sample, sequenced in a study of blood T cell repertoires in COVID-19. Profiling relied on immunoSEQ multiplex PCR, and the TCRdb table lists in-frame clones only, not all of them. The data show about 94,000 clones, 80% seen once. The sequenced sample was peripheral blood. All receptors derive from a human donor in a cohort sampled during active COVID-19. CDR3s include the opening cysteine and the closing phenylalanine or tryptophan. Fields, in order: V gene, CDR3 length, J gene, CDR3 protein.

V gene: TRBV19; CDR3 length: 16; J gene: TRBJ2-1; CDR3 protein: CASSLQPGLVLIGEFF
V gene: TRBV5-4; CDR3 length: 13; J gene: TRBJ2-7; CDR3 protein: CASSPTGNYEQYF
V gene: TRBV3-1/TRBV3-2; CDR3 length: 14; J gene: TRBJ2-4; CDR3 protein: CASSPGPIKNIQYF
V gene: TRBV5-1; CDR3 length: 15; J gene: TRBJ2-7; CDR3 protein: CASSSRQTSVNEQYF
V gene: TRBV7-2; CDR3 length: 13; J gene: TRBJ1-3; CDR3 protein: CASSLALGNTIYF
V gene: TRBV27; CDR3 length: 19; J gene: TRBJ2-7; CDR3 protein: CASSLSPPRQLAGGYEQYF
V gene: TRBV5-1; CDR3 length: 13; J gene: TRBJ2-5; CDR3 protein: CASRAGVEETQYF
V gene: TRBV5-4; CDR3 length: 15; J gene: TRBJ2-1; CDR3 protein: CASSLSGTGRREQFF
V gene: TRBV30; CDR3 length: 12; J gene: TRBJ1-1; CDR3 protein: CAWTTGGIEAFF
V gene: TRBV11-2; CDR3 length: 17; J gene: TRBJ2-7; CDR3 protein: CASSLLYGQGAAYEQYF
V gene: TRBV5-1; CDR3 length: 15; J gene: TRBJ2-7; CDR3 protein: CASSVGGTSSYEQYF
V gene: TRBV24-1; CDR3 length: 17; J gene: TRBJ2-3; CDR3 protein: CATSEKLTGASTDTQYF
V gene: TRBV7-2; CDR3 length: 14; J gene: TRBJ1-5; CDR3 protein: CASSPRSGNQPQHF
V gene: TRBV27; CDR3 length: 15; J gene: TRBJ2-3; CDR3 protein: CASRPLAGVPDTQYF
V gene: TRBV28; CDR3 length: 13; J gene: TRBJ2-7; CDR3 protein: CASSLISGYEQYF
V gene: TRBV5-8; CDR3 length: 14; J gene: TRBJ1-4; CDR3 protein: CASSPREGNEKLFF
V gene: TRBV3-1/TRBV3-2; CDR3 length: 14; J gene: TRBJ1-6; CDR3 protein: CASSQDWPQSPLHF
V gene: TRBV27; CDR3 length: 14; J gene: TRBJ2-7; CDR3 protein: CASSRDWMTYEQYF
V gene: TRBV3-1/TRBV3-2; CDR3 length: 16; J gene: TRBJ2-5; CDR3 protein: CASSQAGGGRGETQYF
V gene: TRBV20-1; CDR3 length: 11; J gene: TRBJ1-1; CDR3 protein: CSAISTLGAFF
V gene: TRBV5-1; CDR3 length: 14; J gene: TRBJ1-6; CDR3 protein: CASSLPGGGSPLHF
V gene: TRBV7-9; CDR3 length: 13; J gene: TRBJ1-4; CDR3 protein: CASSRGTNEKLFF
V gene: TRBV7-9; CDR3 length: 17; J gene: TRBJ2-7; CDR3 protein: CASSLGTSGTFGNEQYF
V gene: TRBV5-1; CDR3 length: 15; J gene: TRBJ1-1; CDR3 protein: CASSLGNYAGTEAFF
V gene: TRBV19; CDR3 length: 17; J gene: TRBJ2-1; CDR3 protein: CASSDYGGAGGIEEQFF
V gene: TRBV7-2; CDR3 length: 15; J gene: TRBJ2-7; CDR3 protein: CASSLVWRGAYEQYF
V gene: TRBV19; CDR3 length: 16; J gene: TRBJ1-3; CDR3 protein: CASIGQQYSSGNTIYF